This is a list of T cell receptor beta chains from one sample in a study of control samples from healthy donors and cancer patients. Assay: immunoSEQ multiplex PCR; the TCRdb copy retains only in-frame clones and omits some. Of 71,000 or so clones in the sample, around 92% were seen once. The sequenced material came from PBMCs. The receptor set was obtained from a man between 60 and 75 years old with lung cancer. Both conserved end residues are part of each CDR3. The D gene is left open where the match is weak. Clone size is not always given. Where it is, it says once, few, many or a class for expanded clones.

>TRBV6-5|TRBJ2-5|-|-
TGTGCCAGCAGTTACTCGAGGAACCCGGAGACCCAGTACTTC
CASSYSRNPETQYF
>TRBV7-3|TRBJ1-1|few|-
TGTGCCAGCAGCTTAATGGGCAGAACCACAGCTGAAGCTTTCTTT
CASSLMGRTTAEAFF
>TRBV6-6|TRBJ2-3|-|-
TGTGCCAGCAGTTACTCGAGAAGGGGGACGACAGATACGCAGTATTTT
CASSYSRRGTTDTQYF
>TRBV30|TRBJ1-6|-|-
TGTGCCTGGAGTGTAGAGGCGACAGGATTCGCCGGTTCACCCCTCCACTTT
CAWSVEATGFAGSPLHF
>TRBV6-5|TRBJ1-1|-|-
TGTGCCAGCAGGGTACAGGGAGGAGCTTTCTTT
CASRVQGGAFF
>TRBV21-1|TRBJ1-5|-|-
TGTGCCAGCATCCGGAATCGGCCTTATAGCAATCAGCCCCAGCATTTT
CASIRNRPYSNQPQHF
>TRBV6-5|TRBJ2-4|-|TRBD1
TGTGCCAGTGGAAACCCGGGACAGGGGGTTAGCATTCAGTACTTC
CASGNPGQGVSIQYF
>TRBV6-5|TRBJ2-7|-|TRBD1
TGTGCCAGCAGTTCCCCAGGGGGTAAAAACTACGAGCAGTACTTC
CASSSPGGKNYEQYF
>TRBV6-5|TRBJ2-2|-|-
TGTGCCAGCAGTTACTCACGGCGGGGAGAGGACGGGGAGCTGTTTTTT
CASSYSRRGEDGELFF
>TRBV13|TRBJ2-3|few|-
TGTGCCAGCAGCCGCGGGGTCTCCACAGATACGCAGTATTTT
CASSRGVSTDTQYF
>TRBV7-2|TRBJ2-2|-|-
TGTGCCAGCAGCATTTACACCGGGGAGCTGTTTTTT
CASSIYTGELFF
>TRBV5-1|TRBJ1-5|-|TRBD1
TGCGCCAGCTCGCCTGGCGGGACAGGGAGCAATCAGCCCCAGCATTTT
CASSPGGTGSNQPQHF
>TRBV29-1|TRBJ1-1|-|TRBD1
TGCAGCGTCCTAACAGGGGACACTGAAGCTTTCTTT
CSVLTGDTEAFF
>TRBV5-1|TRBJ1-2|-|TRBD1
TGCGCCAGCAGCAGAGGACAGGACTACTATGGCTACACCTTC
CASSRGQDYYGYTF